A single sample is the source of the 27 T cell receptor beta chains below, sequenced in a study of control samples from healthy donors and cancer patients. Using immunoSEQ multiplex PCR, the repertoire was profiled, and TCRdb retains in-frame clones only, with some absent. This repertoire shows 150,000 or so clones, around 90% found once; its top ten account for nearly 5%. Sequenced: blood. The receptors were gathered from a woman in her twenties or thirties in good health.

A note on this clone: Other DNA sequences within the sample encode an identical CDR3. The chain uses TRBV3-1 (or the pseudogene TRBV3-2) and TRBJ1-6, with D unclear. V lost 1 base, J lost 8 bases, and 6 bases lay in between. Germline CDR1 is LGHDT and CDR2 is YNNKEL (reference sequence). The CDR3 is made up of 13 amino acids. In DNA, the CDR3 is TGTGCCAGCAGCCAAGGTACGGATTCACCCCTCCACTTT. Translation gives CASSQGTDSPLHF.

V gene TRBV7-8 combines with J gene TRBJ1-2, with D uncertain. The CDR3 is 13 residues long. V shed 1 base and J shed 5 bases, with 8 bases lying between them. The germline CDR1 and CDR2 sequences are SGHVS and FQNEAQ. CDR3 loop: CASSLEVQYGYTF. The CDR3 DNA follows: TGTGCCAGCAGCTTAGAGGTCCAATATGGCTACACCTTC.

The chain joins TRBV4-2 to TRBJ2-7; TRBD2 matches at 10 bases. Germline CDR1 reads LGHNA; CDR2 reads YNFKEQ. This CDR3 has 17 residues. V lost 4 bases, J lost 0 bases, and 9 bases stayed unmatched. The CDR3, as DNA: TGTGCCAGCAGCCTCCCGGCTGTAGCGGGGGGCTCCTACGAGCAGTACGTC. Amino acid sequence: CASSLPAVAGGSYEQYV.

The CDR3 sequence: CASSTDRATSYNEQFF. In nucleotides, the CDR3 is TGTGCCAGCAGTACGGACAGGGCGACATCCTACAATGAGCAGTTCTTC. This chain connects TRBV6-2 or TRBV6-3 to TRBJ2-1, with 8 bases lining up with TRBD1. CDR1 MNHEY and CDR2 SVGEGT come from the germline V gene. This CDR3 has 16 amino acids. V gave up 5 bases and J gave up 1 base; unmatched junction bases: 7.

The chain employs TRBV9 and TRBJ2-1; D possibly corresponds to TRBD1 (5 bases). This CDR3 spans 15 amino acids. Germline loops: CDR1 SGDLS, CDR2 YYNGEE. The V end was cut by 6 bases, the J end by 5 bases, with 18 bases between. CDR3 loop: CASTPPDRENNEQFF. In DNA, the CDR3 is TGTGCCAGCACCCCACCCGACAGAGAGAACAATGAGCAGTTCTTC.

The chain is built from TRBV12-3 or TRBV12-4 and TRBJ2-7; unclear D gene. The CDR3 covers 13 residues. Trimming shortened V by 1 base and J by 3 bases, and 7 bases separated the two germline ends. The CDR3 bases are TGTGCCAGCAGTTTAGGGTCGGGCTACGAGCAGTACGTC. It codes for CASSLGSGYEQYV.

The chain joins TRBV4-1 to TRBJ2-3; TRBD2 agrees at 8 bases. CDR1 and CDR2 (germline): MGHRA, YSYEKL. The CDR3 length is 16 residues. The trim removed 1 base at V and 5 bases at J, leaving 8 bases unmatched. The CDR3 DNA reads as TGCGCCAGCAGCCAAGGGGTAGCGGGGTGGGAAGATACGCAGTATTTT. Protein: CASSQGVAGWEDTQYF.

The chain carries TRBV7-9 and TRBJ2-1; tentative D call: TRBD2 (5 bases). CDR1 is SEHNR, CDR2 FQNEAQ, per germline (reference sequence). Trimming removed 10 bases at V and 0 bases at J, with 13 bases between. The CDR3 extends over 14 amino acids. CDR3 DNA: TGTGCCACCCCGGGGTCTAGCTCCTACAATGAGCAGTTCTTC. Amino acid sequence: CATPGSSSYNEQFF.

The V and J genes are TRBV7-9 and TRBJ2-5; D is ambiguous. The CDR3 is made up of 14 amino acids. V gave up 3 bases and J gave up 0 bases, with 8 bases separating them. Germline V gene lookup returns CDR1 SEHNR and CDR2 FQNEAQ (reference sequence). CDR3 nucleotide sequence: TGTGCCAGCAGCTTCGGCAGATACCAAGAGACCCAGTACTTC. Translating gives CASSFGRYQETQYF.

The CDR3 DNA reads TGTGCCAGCAGGGGGACACCAAGCTCTGGGGCCAACGTCCTGACTTTC. Protein product: CASRGTPSSGANVLTF. The V and J genes are TRBV27 and TRBJ2-6, with TRBD1 as a possible D gene (6 bases). The germline V and J ends were trimmed by 6 bases and 0 bases, with 12 bases remaining between them. There are 16 residues in the CDR3. Germline values: CDR1 MNHEY, CDR2 SMNVEV (reference sequence).

The V gene is TRBV28, the J gene TRBJ2-7; 7 nucleotides agree with TRBD1. The length of the CDR3 is 15 residues. Germline CDR1 reads MDHEN; CDR2 reads SYDVKM. Germline trimming cut 2 bases from V and 7 bases from J; bases unmatched to any gene: 11. In nucleotides, the CDR3 is TGTGCCAGCAGTTTAGTGCTTAAGGGGGCGGAGGAGCAGTACTTC. Translating it yields CASSLVLKGAEEQYF.

This chain uses TRBV12-3 or TRBV12-4 with TRBJ1-3; D is unclear. The CDR3 length is 13 residues. The ends were cut back, 3 bases at V and 0 bases at J, with 3 bases in the middle. CDR3 loop: CASSLDSGNTIYF. The CDR3 bases are TGTGCCAGCAGTTTGGACTCTGGAAACACCATATATTTT.

The V and J genes are TRBV10-2 and TRBJ1-1, with 12 bases that match TRBD1. From germline, CDR1 is WSHSY and CDR2 SAAADI. The CDR3 length is 15 residues. Germline trimming cut 10 bases from V and 3 bases from J; bases unmatched to any gene: 9. The CDR3 loop reads CAIPWDRGRDTEAFF. CDR3 DNA sequence: TGCGCCATCCCGTGGGACAGGGGGCGGGACACTGAAGCTTTCTTT.

The chain carries TRBV27 and TRBJ2-7; D is ambiguous. Germline V gives CDR1 MNHEY, CDR2 SMNVEV (reference sequence). Trimming took 6 bases from V and 5 from J, leaving 20 bases between them. The CDR3 totals 15 residues. This CDR3 reads CASSSSPGMRNEQYF. The DNA of the CDR3 is TGTGCCAGCAGCTCCTCCCCGGGTATGAGGAACGAGCAGTACTTC.

This chain connects TRBV5-6 to TRBJ2-1; TRBD2 matches at 7 bases. V lost 3 bases and J lost 8; bases outside the gene matches: 2. Germline V gene sequence: CDR1 SGHDT, CDR2 YYEEEE. The length of the CDR3 is 12 residues. The CDR3 here is CASSWEGYEQFF. CDR3 DNA sequence: TGTGCCAGCAGCTGGGAGGGCTATGAGCAGTTCTTC.

The genes are TRBV2 and TRBJ2-1, with D unclear. V was trimmed by 4 bases and J by 0 bases, leaving 10 bases between them. CDR1 is SNHLY, CDR2 FYNNEI, per germline. The CDR3 sequence is 15 residues long. The CDR3 sequence: CASSGSLSSYNEQFF. Here the CDR3 DNA reads TGTGCCAGCAGTGGGTCCCTGAGCTCCTACAATGAGCAGTTCTTC. Using reference TRBV2 and TRBJ2-1 for the parts outside the CDR3, the full variable domain is EPEVTQTPSHQVTQMGQEVILRCVPISNHLYFYWYRQILGQKVEFLVSFYNNEISEKSEIFDDQFSVERPDGSNFTLKIRSTKLEDSAMYFCASSGSLSSYNEQFFGPGTRLTVL.

The chain recombines TRBV4-2 with TRBJ2-7; D is unclear. Germline V gene sequence: CDR1 LGHNA, CDR2 YNFKEQ. The V gene lost 0 bases and the J gene lost 3 bases, with 12 bases spanning the gap. The CDR3 consists of 15 residues. CDR3 amino acids: CASSQELSSFYEQYF. CDR3 in DNA: TGTGCCAGCAGCCAAGAACTATCCTCTTTCTACGAGCAGTACTTC.

V gene TRBV7-2 combines with J gene TRBJ2-3; 7 bases agree with TRBD2. The CDR3 length is 14 residues. The V segment lost 6 bases and the J segment 5 bases; nucleotides outside the gene matches: 8. The germline gives CDR1 SGHTA, CDR2 FQGNSA. In DNA, the CDR3 is TGTGCCAGCAGTAGGCCTAGCGGAGGAGATACGCAGTATTTT. Amino acid sequence: CASSRPSGGDTQYF. Full variable domain (remainder filled in from reference TRBV7-2 and TRBJ2-3): GAGVSQSPSNKVTEKGKDVELRCDPISGHTALYWYRQSLGQGLEFLIYFQGNSAPDKSGLPSDRFSAERTGGSVSTLTIQRTQQEDSAVYLCASSRPSGGDTQYFGPGTRLTVL.

CDR3 amino acids: CATQEKASSYNEQFF. Here the CDR3 DNA reads TGTGCCACCCAGGAAAAAGCTAGCTCCTACAATGAGCAGTTCTTC. The chain recombines TRBV24-1 with TRBJ2-1; D call uncertain. This CDR3 has 15 amino acids. V dropped 9 bases and J dropped 0 bases, with 14 bases sitting between them. In germline, CDR1 is KGHDR, CDR2 SFDVKD.

As DNA, the CDR3 is TGTGCTAGTGGTTTGGCGGGGAGAAGGCAGTTCTTC. Its protein is CASGLAGRRQFF. The rearrangement joins TRBV12-5 to TRBJ2-1; D perhaps matches TRBD2 (5 bases). CDR1 is LGHNT, CDR2 FRNRAP, per germline. The V end was cut by 1 base, the J end by 12 bases, with 10 bases between. The CDR3 contains 12 residues.

V gene TRBV5-1 combines with J gene TRBJ2-2; D ambiguous. The CDR3 consists of 13 residues. Per the germline V gene, CDR1 is SGHRS and CDR2 is YFSETQ. Deletions cut 3 bases from V and 1 base from J, with 4 bases between. In nucleotides, the CDR3 is TGCGCCAGCAGCTCGGGGAACACCGGGGAGCTGTTTTTT. Translated: CASSSGNTGELFF.

The chain couples TRBV5-1 to TRBJ2-2, with D uncertain. The CDR3 has 16 amino acids. The V gene lost 0 bases and the J gene lost 0 bases, with 9 bases spanning the gap. The germline gives CDR1 SGHRS, CDR2 YFSETQ. The CDR3 nucleotides are TGCGCCAGCAGCTTGGGGGGTCTAGCGAACACCGGGGAGCTGTTTTTT. Protein product: CASSLGGLANTGELFF. Complete variable domain (other parts from reference TRBV5-1 and TRBJ2-2): KAGVTQTPRYLIKTRGQQVTLSCSPISGHRSVSWYQQTPGQGLQFLFEYFSETQRNKGNFPGRFSGRQFSNSRSEMNVSTLELGDSALYLCASSLGGLANTGELFFGEGSRLTVL.

This sequence joins TRBV3-1 (or the pseudogene TRBV3-2) and TRBJ1-2; the D is unclear. Per germline, CDR1 LGHDT and CDR2 YNNKEL (reference sequence). Trimming cost V 0 bases and J 8 bases, with 4 bases left between them. The CDR3 spans 11 residues. The CDR3 DNA reads as TGTGCCAGCAGCCAAGAGAGGGGCTACACCTTC. Its protein is CASSQERGYTF.

The chain carries TRBV30 and TRBJ1-2; D call uncertain. Per the germline V gene, CDR1 is GTSNPN and CDR2 is SVGIG (reference sequence). The CDR3 covers 15 residues. V lost 3 bases and J lost 8, with 22 bases in between. The CDR3 loop is CAWSATRSLGGGYTF. CDR3 coding DNA: TGTGCCTGGAGCGCTACTAGAAGCCTAGGCGGCGGCTACACCTTC.

In regard to this clone: The sample carries other DNA sequences with the same CDR3. The chain recombines TRBV9 with TRBJ2-7; 10 positions agree with TRBD2. Germline V gene data show CDR1 as SGDLS and CDR2 as YYNGEE. This CDR3 has 15 residues. Trimming cost V 0 bases and J 4 bases; bases outside gene matches: 4. CDR3 nucleotides: TGTGCCAGCAGCGTAGGTGGGACTAGCGAATACGAGCAGTACTTC. The encoded protein is CASSVGGTSEYEQYF.

The J gene is TRBJ2-3, the V gene TRBV6-5; D uncertain. Trimming took off 4 bases at V and 0 bases at J, with 8 bases between the two ends. Per germline, CDR1 MNHEY and CDR2 SVGAGI. The CDR3 covers 14 residues. The CDR3 DNA follows: TGTGCCAGCAGTTCTGGTCCGAGCACAGATACGCAGTATTTT. Protein: CASSSGPSTDTQYF.

This clone was observed a single time. The chain joins TRBV6-1 to TRBJ1-2; tentatively, D is TRBD1 (6 bases). This CDR3 is 16 amino acids long. Trimming removed 2 bases from V and 0 bases from J, with 13 bases in between. Germline V lookup: CDR1 MNHNS, CDR2 SASEGT. CDR3 protein: CASSEFWDITNYGYTF. CDR3 coding DNA: TGTGCCAGCAGTGAATTTTGGGACATCACTAACTATGGCTACACCTTC.